This is a list of T cell receptor beta chains from one sample in a study of long-term antiretroviral therapy in people with HIV. Clones were sequenced by immunoSEQ multiplex PCR, and TCRdb holds only the in-frame ones, with some missing. The table lists around 24,000 clones, around 80% of them singletons, with around 5% in the top ten. The sequences come from unsorted PBMCs, collected 0.5 years after starting antiretroviral therapy. These receptors all come from a woman aged 40 to 49 with HIV. CDR3s include the opening cysteine and the closing phenylalanine or tryptophan. D genes are given only for firm matches. Only part of the rows carry a size: once, few, many, or a class if the clone is expanded.

length	J	size	V	D	DNA	CDR3
15	TRBJ2-7	medium-sized	TRBV9	.	TGTGCCAGCAGCGTAGAGGCTCAGGGGTACTACGAGCAGTACTTC	CASSVEAQGYYEQYF
13	TRBJ2-1	.	TRBV30	.	TGTGCCTGGAGTGTACTACAAGAGGGTGAGCAGTTCTTC	CAWSVLQEGEQFF
15	TRBJ2-1	.	TRBV6-5	TRBD2	TGTGCCAGCAGTCCCCTGCAGCGGGGGGGCAATGAGCAGTTCTTC	CASSPLQRGGNEQFF
15	TRBJ2-2	.	TRBV5-4	.	TGTGCCAGCAGCTCCAAAGGCTCGAACACCGGGGAGCTGTTTTTT	CASSSKGSNTGELFF
17	TRBJ1-4	.	TRBV4-2	TRBD1	TGTGCCAGCAGCCAAACGAATCAGGGGGGAACTAATGAAAAACTGTTTTTT	CASSQTNQGGTNEKLFF
14	TRBJ1-2	medium-sized	TRBV7-9	.	TGTGCCAGCAGCTTAGGAGGCGGGGGCGATGGCTACACCTTC	CASSLGGGGDGYTF
13	TRBJ2-7	once	TRBV29-1	.	TGCAGCGTTGGGAGGGGGGTTGCCTACGAGCAGTACTTC	CSVGRGVAYEQYF
13	TRBJ1-1	.	TRBV6-6	TRBD1	TGTGCCAGCACCTACTCGACAGGGACTGAAGCTTTCTTT	CASTYSTGTEAFF
17	TRBJ2-3	.	TRBV7-9	TRBD2	TGTGCCAGCAGCTTAGACCGGGGGGGGCTGCTGACAGATACGCAGTATTTT	CASSLDRGGLLTDTQYF
12	TRBJ1-6	few	TRBV6-1	.	TGTGCCAGCAGTGGACCGGTGGTGGCCCTCCACTTT	CASSGPVVALHF
16	TRBJ1-6	.	TRBV18	.	TGTGCCAGCTCTACGACAGCTAGCTCCTATAATTCACCCCTCCACTTT	CASSTTASSYNSPLHF
16	TRBJ2-7	.	TRBV5-1	.	TGCGCCAGCAGCTTGGCCACTTGGCAGATTTCCTACGAGCAGTACTTC	CASSLATWQISYEQYF
15	TRBJ1-5	.	TRBV7-2	TRBD1	TGTGCCAGCAGCTCCAGACAGGGAAGTTTTGAGCCCCAGCATTTT	CASSSRQGSFEPQHF
13	TRBJ1-5	.	TRBV29-1	TRBD1	TGCAGCGCTCAGACAGGGGGCAATCAGCCCCAGCATTTT	CSAQTGGNQPQHF
16	TRBJ1-5	few	TRBV30	.	TGTGCCTGGAGTCTACCCGGAGGGTCTAGCAATCAGCCCCAGCATTTT	CAWSLPGGSSNQPQHF
14	TRBJ2-3	.	TRBV7-2	.	TGTGCCAGCAGCTTAGGGGGGACGGCAGATACGCAGTATTTT	CASSLGGTADTQYF
14	TRBJ1-1	.	TRBV5-4	.	TGTGCCAGCAGCCAACAGGGCGTGAACACTGAAGCTTTCTTT	CASSQQGVNTEAFF
15	TRBJ1-6	.	TRBV7-9	TRBD1	TGTGCCAGCAGCTTAGCAAGGGGGCTTAATTCACCCCTCCACTTT	CASSLARGLNSPLHF
16	TRBJ1-1	.	TRBV10-3	TRBD1	TGTGCCATCAGTGACAGTGGACAGGCGACGAACACTGAAGCTTTCTTT	CAISDSGQATNTEAFF
15	TRBJ2-1	few	TRBV4-3	.	TGCGCCAGCAGCCAAGAGGTGCGGGGTGTCAATGAGCAGTTCTTC	CASSQEVRGVNEQFF
14	TRBJ1-2	.	TRBV6-4	.	TGTGCCAGCAGTGACGGTCGCAATAACTATGGCTACACCTTC	CASSDGRNNYGYTF
15	TRBJ1-5	.	TRBV6-1	.	TGTGCCAGCAGTGAGTATGGGCTTCGCAATCAGCCCCAGCATTTT	CASSEYGLRNQPQHF
15	TRBJ1-4	once	TRBV15	TRBD1	TGTGCCACCAGCAGGACGGGACAGATTAATGAAAAACTGTTTTTT	CATSRTGQINEKLFF
15	TRBJ2-5	.	TRBV15	TRBD2	TGTGCCACCAGCAAGGGACTAGCGGAGCAAGAGACCCAGTACTTC	CATSKGLAEQETQYF
14	TRBJ2-2	.	TRBV7-8	.	TGTGCCAGCAGCTTAGGTCTGGGCGTCGGGGAGCTGTTTTTT	CASSLGLGVGELFF
13	TRBJ1-1	.	TRBV18	.	TGTGCCAGCTCACCAGTTTCCGGCACTGAAGCTTTCTTT	CASSPVSGTEAFF
13	TRBJ2-6	.	TRBV9	.	TGTGCCAGCAGCGTAACTGGGGCCAACGTCCTGACTTTC	CASSVTGANVLTF
15	TRBJ1-6	few	TRBV7-3	TRBD1	TGTGCCAGCAGCTACTCCGGGACAGGAAATTCACCCCTCCACTTT	CASSYSGTGNSPLHF
17	TRBJ2-1	.	TRBV5-8	.	TGTGCCAGCAGCTTGGAAAGGGGGTATCCACTGGGCGATGAGCAGTTCTTC	CASSLERGYPLGDEQFF
13	TRBJ2-1	.	TRBV2	.	TGTGCCAGCACCCTATTCTCCTACAATGAGCAGTTCTTC	CASTLFSYNEQFF